The clone carrying this T cell receptor (beta chain) was counted ten times or more. Its antigen remains unidentified. Germline CDR1 and CDR2: SGHRS and YFSETQ. Trimming pared 1 base from V and 1 base from J, leaving 8 bases between. The CDR3 loop spans 14 amino acids. For CDR3 and TCR beta VDJ profiling, genomic DNA was the template used. TCRdb used MiXCR to reprocess the reads, holding one entry per CDR3 protein. The sample shows 200,000 to 250,000 distinct CDR3 sequences, approximately 60% of them seen only once. The sample originates from a study of CD8+CD57+ T cells in acquired aplastic anemia. Study at large: Recorded DNA amounts for sorted CD4+ and CD8+ cells had an average of around 3.5 ug. There were roughly 9.8 million reads, on average, for CD4+ cells from healthy donors. Study outcomes and limitations: The study found no significant CD8+ Simpson's diversity difference between patients and controls. The number of CD8+ CDR3 sequences shared by patients and controls was 25 to 35.

Sequencing was carried out using sorted CD4+, CD8+, or CD8+CD57+ T cells (not recorded which) from PBMCs. V usage is TRBV5-1 and J usage is TRBJ1-1; D may be TRBD1 (6 bases). This TCR came from a human donor in good health. The CDR3 DNA is TGCGCCAGCAGCTTGTGGGGACAGAACACTGAAGCTTTCTTT. Its translation is CASSLWGQNTEAFF.